A single count supports the clone carrying this TCR beta chain. Primers included in the PCR were 60 Vbeta and 13 Jbeta primers. Libraries were prepared by immunoSEQ multiplex PCR; TCRdb keeps only in-frame clonotypes and omits some of them. The sample has around 200,000 clones; around four fifths are singletons. The data belong to a study of cytomegalovirus exposure and HLA in healthy donors. At the level of the study: Approximately 77 million unique TCRs from HLA-typed donors were held in an early release of data.

The CDR3 contains 14 residues. CDR1 and CDR2 from the germline V gene are MNHEY and SVGAGI. The ends lost 7 bases at V and 7 bases at J; junction bases unmatched: 7. This TCR derives from a woman in her forties in good health and CMV-seronegative. The chain links TRBV6-5 to TRBJ2-3; 11 nucleotides line up with TRBD2. The sequencing sample was made of PBMCs. CDR3 loop: CASTSSGGLNTQYF. In nucleotides, the CDR3 is TGTGCCAGCACCTCTAGCGGGGGGCTGAATACGCAGTATTTT.